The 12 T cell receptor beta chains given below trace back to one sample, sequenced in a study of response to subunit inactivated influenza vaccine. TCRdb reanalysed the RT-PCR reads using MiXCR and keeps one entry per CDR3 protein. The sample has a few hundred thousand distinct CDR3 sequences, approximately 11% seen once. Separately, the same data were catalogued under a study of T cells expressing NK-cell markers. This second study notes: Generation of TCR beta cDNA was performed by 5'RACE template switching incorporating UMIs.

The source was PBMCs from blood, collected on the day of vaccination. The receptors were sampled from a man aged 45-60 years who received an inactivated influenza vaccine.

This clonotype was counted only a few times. CDR3 in DNA: TGCAGGCTACAGGGAGGTACAGATACGCAGTATTTT. This gives the protein CRLQGGTDTQYF. The V call is TRBV20-1, the J call TRBJ2-3; D may be TRBD1 or TRBD2 (6 bases each). Germline V gene lookup returns CDR1 DFQATT and CDR2 SNEGSKA (reference sequence). This CDR3 has 12 residues.

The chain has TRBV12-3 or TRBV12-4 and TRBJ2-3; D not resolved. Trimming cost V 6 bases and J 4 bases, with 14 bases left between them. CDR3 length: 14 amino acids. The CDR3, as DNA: TGTGCCAGCAGGCCAAATCGTGGGCCAGATACGCAGTATTTT. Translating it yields CASRPNRGPDTQYF.

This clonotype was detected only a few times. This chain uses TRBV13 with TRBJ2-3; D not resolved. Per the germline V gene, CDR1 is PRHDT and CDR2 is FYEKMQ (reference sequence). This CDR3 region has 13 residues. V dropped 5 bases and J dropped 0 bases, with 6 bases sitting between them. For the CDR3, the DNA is TGTGCCAGCAGCCACGGAAGCACAGATACGCAGTATTTT. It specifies CASSHGSTDTQYF. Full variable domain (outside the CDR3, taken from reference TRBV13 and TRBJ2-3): AAGVIQSPRHLIKEKRETATLKCYPIPRHDTVYWYQQGPGQDPQFLISFYEKMQSDKGSIPDRFSAQQFSDYHSELNMSSLELGDSALYFCASSHGSTDTQYFGPGTRLTVL.

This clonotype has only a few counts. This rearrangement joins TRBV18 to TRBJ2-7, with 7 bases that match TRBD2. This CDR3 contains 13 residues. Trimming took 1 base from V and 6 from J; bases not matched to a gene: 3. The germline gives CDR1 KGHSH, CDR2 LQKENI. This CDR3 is CASSPLSGGEQYF. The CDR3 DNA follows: TGTGCCAGCTCACCACTTTCGGGGGGCGAGCAGTACTTC.

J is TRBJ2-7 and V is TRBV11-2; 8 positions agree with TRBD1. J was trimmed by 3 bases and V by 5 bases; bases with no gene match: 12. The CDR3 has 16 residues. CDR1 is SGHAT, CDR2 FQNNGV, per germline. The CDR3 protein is CASSTEVDRGSYEQYF. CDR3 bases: TGTGCCAGCAGCACCGAAGTCGACAGGGGCAGCTACGAGCAGTACTTC.

The CDR3 bases are TGTGCCAGCAGCCGCGTCGGGGGCGCTGGGGCCAACGTCCTGACTTTC. Translating gives CASSRVGGAGANVLTF. This chain joins TRBV3-1 and TRBJ2-6; D assignment may be TRBD1 or TRBD2 (6 bases each). Trimming removed 4 bases from V and 2 bases from J, with 12 bases in between. The germline gives CDR1 LGHDT, CDR2 YNNKEL (reference sequence). CDR3 length: 16 amino acids.

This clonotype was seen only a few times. The CDR3 is CASSQDQGPADYGYTF. DNA of the CDR3: TGCGCCAGCAGCCAAGATCAGGGCCCCGCCGACTATGGCTACACCTTC. V usage is TRBV4-1 and J usage is TRBJ1-2; tentatively, D is TRBD1 (5 bases). The CDR3 covers 16 residues. In germline, CDR1 is MGHRA, CDR2 YSYEKL. The V end was cut by 0 bases, the J end by 3 bases, with 14 bases between.

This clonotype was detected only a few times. This CDR3 reads CASRISGGGNTEAFF. DNA of the CDR3: TGTGCCAGCAGGATATCGGGAGGGGGGAACACTGAAGCTTTCTTT. The gene calls are TRBV27 and TRBJ1-1; tentative D call: TRBD1 (6 bases). Trimming took 6 bases from V and 1 from J, leaving 15 bases between them. Per germline, CDR1 MNHEY and CDR2 SMNVEV (reference sequence). The CDR3 runs 15 residues.

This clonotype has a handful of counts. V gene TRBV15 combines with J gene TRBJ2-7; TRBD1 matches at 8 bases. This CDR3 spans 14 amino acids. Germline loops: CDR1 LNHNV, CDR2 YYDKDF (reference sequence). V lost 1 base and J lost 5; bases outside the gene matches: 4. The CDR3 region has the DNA TGTGCCACCAGCAGAGGGACAGGGTCCCACGAGCAGTACTTC. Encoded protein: CATSRGTGSHEQYF.

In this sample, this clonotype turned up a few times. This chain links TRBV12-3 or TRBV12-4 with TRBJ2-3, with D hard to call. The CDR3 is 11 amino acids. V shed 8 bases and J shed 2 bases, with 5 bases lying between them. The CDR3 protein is CASGLTDTQYF. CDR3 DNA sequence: TGTGCCAGCGGGCTCACAGATACGCAGTATTTT.

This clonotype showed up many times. The CDR3 sequence is CASSLARVAEAFF. CDR3 bases: TGTGCCAGCAGCTTGGCCAGGGTGGCTGAAGCTTTCTTT. The V and J genes are TRBV5-5 and TRBJ1-1; D may be TRBD1 (5 bases). This CDR3 spans 13 amino acids. With 0 bases removed from V and 6 bases from J, the gap between germline ends came to 9 bases. Germline assignment: CDR1 SGHKS and CDR2 YYEKEE (reference sequence).

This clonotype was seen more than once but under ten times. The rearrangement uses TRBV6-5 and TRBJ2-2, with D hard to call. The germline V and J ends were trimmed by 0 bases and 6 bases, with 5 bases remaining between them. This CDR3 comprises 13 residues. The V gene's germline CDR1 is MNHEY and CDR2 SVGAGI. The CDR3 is CASSYSAPGELFF. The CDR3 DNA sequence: TGTGCCAGCAGTTACTCGGCCCCCGGGGAGCTGTTTTTT.